This T cell receptor beta chain originates from a study of PD-1 blockade in classical Hodgkin lymphoma. Study background: Every 2 weeks, patients had 3 mg/kg nivolumab intravenously.

Germline V gives CDR1 SGHTA, CDR2 FQGTGA. The CDR3 is 15 amino acids. Germline trimming cut 5 bases from V and 5 bases from J; bases unmatched to any gene: 9. TCRdb's copy holds only in-frame clones and misses some; the assay was immunoSEQ multiplex PCR. Of some 58,000 clones in the sample, around 90% were seen once. Study-level points and caveats: Complete responders' baseline diversity resembled that of newly diagnosed patients. By cycle point C4D1, TCR diversity had risen significantly in CD4+ cells (but not CD8+ cells). Baseline TCR diversity was reportedly lower in newly diagnosed patients than in healthy donors. It was reported as lower still in relapsed/refractory patients.

Every patient had relapsed following autologous stem cell transplantation, and cohorts differed in brentuximab vedotin exposure. For this clone: As yet, its antigen is unknown.

The chain uses TRBV7-3 and TRBJ2-1, with TRBD2 matching 7 bases. The material sequenced was peripheral blood mononuclear cells (PBMCs), taken before the second cycle of nivolumab. This clonotype was obtained from a human donor with classical Hodgkin lymphoma. The CDR3 loop is CASSLSGLIDNEQFF. The CDR3 DNA reads as TGTGCCAGCAGCCTTAGCGGGCTAATTGACAATGAGCAGTTCTTC.